This T cell receptor (beta chain) comes out of a study of T-cell memory formation after mild COVID-19 (dated by TCRdb to about 2021). Some background on the complete study: TCR sequence clusters from the two donors were largely donor specific. In two donors, T-cell clones that expanded and contracted after mild COVID-19 were followed by sequencing TCRalpha and TCRbeta repertoires longitudinally. Two young, previously healthy adult volunteers made up the cohort, one male and one female. The study at large found these results: Some responding clones were detected in pre-infection memory, suggesting pre-existing cross-reactive memory T cells joined the SARS-CoV-2 response. The study covered only two mild cases, and larger cohorts including severe cases with pre-infection samples were considered necessary. Clones contracting from day 15 to 85 had balanced CD4/CD8 phenotypes, while a second wave expanding from day 15 to 37 was biased towards CD4+. Contracting CD4+ clones were located mainly in the CM and EM memory subsets, whereas CD8+ clones were found to be enriched in EMRA. SARS-CoV-2 specificity of the second-wave clones peaking on day 37 was not confirmed.

The instrument was an Illumina NovaSeq 6000. TCRalpha and TCRbeta cDNA libraries were constructed by 5'RACE with constant-segment primers, with sample barcodes and unique molecular identifiers being introduced. Trizol reagent was used to extract RNA from every sample. The libraries were amplified in two PCR steps, and the second step added a second sample barcode and Illumina TruSeq adapters. Libraries were sequenced on an Illumina NovaSeq with 2 x 150 bp paired-end reads. The original methods were these. Reads were demultiplexed and collapsed into UMI-guided consensus sequences with migec v1.2.7. Using mixcr v2.1.11, UMI consensuses were aligned to TRA and TRB V and J templates and then assembled into clonotypes. A clonotype was counted as expanded or contracted only if both edgeR and NoisET called the change significant, with noise models trained on biological replicates. For edgeR calls, the thresholds were a false discovery rate-adjusted p below 0.01 and a log2 fold-change of 1. As an exploratory analysis of dynamics, PCA with hierarchical clustering was applied to max-normalized trajectories of the 1000 most abundant clonotypes. Each responding clone was given a CD4 or CD8 phenotype based on the CD4+ and CD8+ repertoires, which had been sequenced separately. TCRdb reworked the public reads: Q25 trimming with fastp, MiXCR clone assembly, productive beta chains retained. Each record represents a unique CDR3 protein, reported with the most common genes and DNA among its rows. TCRdb, not the authors, supplied the V and J calls. This sample holds about 390,000 distinct CDR3 sequences; roughly 15% were observed only once. The ten biggest clones cover about 22% of the sample.

In the germline V gene, CDR1 corresponds to MGHRA and CDR2 to YSYEKL. The CDR3 holds 15 amino acids from the cysteine to the phenylalanine. Of the read, only the CDR3 DNA is kept; its 45 bases are in frame from base 1. V and J are truncated by 0 bases and 2 bases respectively, leaving an intervening sequence of 11 bases. Ficoll-Paque density gradient centrifugation was used to isolate PBMCs. This clonotype was counted only a few times. This receptor's antigen is unknown. The sample holds no much larger clone one base away, and base qualities are not on file. The sequenced sample consisted of PBMCs or a T cell subset sorted from them (not recorded which). This TCR derives from a man younger than 30 who had mild COVID-19 (a few samples of this study predate the infection). The sample titles of this study are shuffled in the database, so cell type and time point are left out; the donor was told from shared clones. The chain is encoded by TRBV4-1 joined to TRBJ2-7, with an unclear D gene assignment. In nucleotides, the sequence is TGCGCCAGCAGCCAAGAGAGTATGGGGACCTACGAGCAGTACTTC. Translation gives CASSQESMGTYEQYF.